The 10 T cell receptor beta chains given below trace back to one sample, sequenced in a study of type 1 regulatory T cells. General study points: Compared with non-Tr1 cells, Tr1 cells showed a narrower TCR repertoire.

TCRdb used MiXCR to reprocess the reads, holding one entry per CDR3 protein. This repertoire shows tens of thousands of distinct CDR3 sequences, roughly 20% found once; its top ten account for 7.5% to 8.5%. Their target antigens are unknown. The sequenced sample was cultured type 1 regulatory T (Tr1) cells, either the whole culture or a sorted fraction (not recorded which). The receptor source for this set is a human donor in good health.

This clonotype was recorded a few times. The genes are TRBV5-1 and TRBJ2-4; D not certain. The V and J ends lost 0 bases and 7 bases respectively, with 14 bases between them. The CDR3 has 15 residues. Looked up from germline, CDR1 is SGHRS and CDR2 is YFSETQ. CDR3 sequence (DNA): TGCGCCAGCAGCTTGGATGTCGTGGGGTTCAACATTCAGTACTTC. It yields the protein CASSLDVVGFNIQYF. The complete variable domain, with remaining parts taken from reference TRBV5-1 and TRBJ2-4, reads KAGVTQTPRYLIKTRGQQVTLSCSPISGHRSVSWYQQTPGQGLQFLFEYFSETQRNKGNFPGRFSGRQFSNSRSEMNVSTLELGDSALYLCASSLDVVGFNIQYFGAGTRLSVL.

J is TRBJ2-1 and V is TRBV5-1; D is possibly TRBD2 (6 bases). With 7 bases removed from V and 5 bases from J, the gap between germline ends came to 16 bases. The CDR3 has 14 amino acids. CDR1 SGHRS and CDR2 YFSETQ come from the germline V gene. The CDR3 spells CASGLGLANNEQFF. The CDR3 nucleotides are TGCGCCAGCGGCCTCGGGCTAGCGAACAATGAGCAGTTCTTC. Combining the CDR3 with reference TRBV5-1 and TRBJ2-1 gives the whole variable domain KAGVTQTPRYLIKTRGQQVTLSCSPISGHRSVSWYQQTPGQGLQFLFEYFSETQRNKGNFPGRFSGRQFSNSRSEMNVSTLELGDSALYLCASGLGLANNEQFFGPGTRLTVL.

This clonotype occurred many times. V gene TRBV5-1 combines with J gene TRBJ1-1, with D perhaps matching TRBD1 (5 bases). Trimming took 0 bases from V and 7 from J, leaving 16 bases between them. In germline, CDR1 is SGHRS, CDR2 YFSETQ. CDR3 length: 15 residues. DNA for the CDR3: TGCGCCAGCAGCTTGGTAGGTTTTGGGGCAGTTGAAGCTTTCTTT. It is translated as CASSLVGFGAVEAFF.

This sequence joins TRBV6-2 or TRBV6-3 and TRBJ2-2; the match to TRBD2 covers 7 bases. This CDR3 is built from 16 residues. Trimming at V came to 2 bases and at J to 2 bases, leaving 5 bases not matched to a gene. In germline, CDR1 is MNHEY, CDR2 SVGEGT. The CDR3 protein is CASSYGSSGNTGELFF. CDR3 nucleotides: TGTGCCAGCAGTTACGGTTCTAGCGGAAACACCGGGGAGCTGTTTTTT.

In DNA, the CDR3 is TGTGCCAGCTCTCCCTCGAGACTAGCGGACAATGAGCAGTTCTTC. Its protein product is CASSPSRLADNEQFF. The V call is TRBV18, the J call TRBJ2-1, with 9 bases matching TRBD2. The trim removed 6 bases at V and 5 bases at J, leaving 8 bases unmatched. Germline CDR1 KGHSH, CDR2 LQKENI. The CDR3 loop spans 15 amino acids. Using reference TRBV18 and TRBJ2-1 for the parts outside the CDR3, the full variable domain is NAGVMQNPRHLVRRRGQEARLRCSPMKGHSHVYWYRQLPEEGLKFMVYLQKENIIDESGMPKERFSAEFPKEGPSILRIQQVVRGDSAAYFCASSPSRLADNEQFFGPGTRLTVL.

In this sample, this clonotype turned up a few times. The chain recombines TRBV4-3 with TRBJ2-4; TRBD2 matches at 8 bases. CDR1 LGHNA and CDR2 YSLEER come from the germline V gene. The CDR3 consists of 16 residues. J lost 1 base, V lost 1 base, and 3 bases had no gene match. The CDR3 region has the DNA TGCGCCAGCAGCCAAGTACCTAGCGGGGCCAAAAACATTCAGTACTTC. Amino acids: CASSQVPSGAKNIQYF.

The V and J genes are TRBV7-6 and TRBJ1-2; 10 bases fit TRBD1. Germline loops: CDR1 SGHVS, CDR2 FNYEAQ. Trimming took 5 bases from V and 8 from J; bases not matched to a gene: 17. The CDR3 has 17 amino acids. CDR3 nucleotide sequence: TGTGCCAGCAGCAAGCAAGCGGGACAGGGGAGCTTGGGCGGCTACACCTTC. Translating gives CASSKQAGQGSLGGYTF.

The chain links TRBV14 to TRBJ2-5; D gene uncertain. Germline lookup yields CDR1 SGHDN and CDR2 FVKESK. The CDR3 is made up of 17 amino acids. V lost 0 bases and J 5 bases, leaving 19 bases between the germline ends. CDR3 in amino acids: CASSQDLIGGLRETQYF. The DNA for the CDR3 is TGTGCCAGCAGCCAAGATCTTATCGGTGGGCTACGGGAGACCCAGTACTTC.

The chain carries TRBV6-6 and TRBJ2-2, with 7 positions matching TRBD2. The CDR3 covers 12 residues. Germline CDR1 and CDR2: MNHNY and SVGAGI (reference sequence). J lost 3 bases, V lost 8 bases, and 0 bases had no gene match. CDR3 sequence: CASLADTGELFF. CDR3 bases: TGTGCCAGCCTAGCGGACACCGGGGAGCTGTTTTTT.

The gene calls are TRBV5-1 and TRBJ2-2; D may be TRBD2 (5 bases). The CDR3 sequence is 17 residues long. Looked up from germline, CDR1 is SGHRS and CDR2 is YFSETQ. Trimming left V 0 bases short and J 8 bases short, with 20 bases between. Here the CDR3 reads CASSLDRTGVNSGELFF. The CDR3 DNA reads as TGCGCCAGCAGCTTGGATCGGACCGGGGTTAACTCTGGGGAGCTGTTTTTT.